This T cell receptor (beta chain) was identified in a study of tumor and adjacent non-tumor tissue in lung cancer. Study findings and constraints: Significantly higher TCR diversity was found in tumor than normal lung.

TCRbeta libraries were built with three rounds of nested PCR, modified from ARM-PCR. TCRdb itself ran the multiplex PCR reads through MiXCR, one entry per CDR3 protein. The sample lists 90,000 to 100,000 distinct CDR3 sequences; about 80% were seen once. The length of the CDR3 is 16 residues. Trimming stripped 7 bases from V and 3 bases from J, with 21 bases between. CDR1 is MNHEY and CDR2 is SVGAGI in the germline V gene. With respect to this clonotype: Antigen unknown.

This sample's RNA came from whole unsorted tissue. Distant lung tissue was collected more than 3 cm away from the tumor edge. The TCR comes from a man in his fifties or sixties with small cell lung cancer. Sequencing was carried out using distant non-tumor lung tissue. The rearrangement joins TRBV6-5 to TRBJ1-2, with D perhaps TRBD1 (5 bases). This CDR3 reads CASIPVTGTGDYGYTF. CDR3 nucleotide sequence: TGTGCCAGCATCCCCGTCACTGGGACGGGGGACTATGGCTACACCTTC.